This T cell receptor beta chain was profiled in a study of Graves' ophthalmopathy and Graves' hyperthyroidism. Study outcomes and limitations: This model predicted ophthalmopathy progression (sensitivity 70% to 71%, specificity about 72%). A roughly 81% specificity and around 86% sensitivity were achieved by a 13-signature model that separated ophthalmopathy from stable hyperthyroidism.

This CDR3 region has 15 residues. The germline CDR1 and CDR2 sequences are PRHDT and FYEKMQ (reference sequence). Trimming removed 5 bases at V and 6 bases at J, with 16 bases between. Transcripts of RNA were the source for amplifying TCR beta CDR3 regions. After a first-round RT-PCR with HTBI primers, a second-round multiplex PCR was run. A single record per CDR3 protein comes from TCRdb applying MiXCR to the multiplex PCR reads. The table lists 500,000 to 600,000 distinct CDR3 sequences, approximately 37% of them singletons. This clonotype came up many times. Antigen unknown. Only newly diagnosed hyperthyroidism patients aged 18 to 65, with under 2 months' duration, were enrolled. Other autoimmune diseases, uncontrolled infections, pregnancy or lactation excluded patients from enrollment.

This chain links TRBV13 with TRBJ2-2; the D call may be TRBD1 or TRBD2 (5 bases each). This receptor was obtained from an adult man with Graves' hyperthyroidism. Source material: peripheral blood or thyroid tissue (not recorded which). CDR3 coding DNA: TGTGCCAGCAGCCATGGGACCGCCTGGCCCGGGGAGCTGTTTTTT. Its protein is CASSHGTAWPGELFF.